The sequence of this TCR beta chain was determined in a study of T-cell reconstitution after alpha-beta-depleted transplantation in children. Researchers prepared the TCRbeta library using unique molecular identifiers, the study reports. TCRdb re-derived calls from the PCR reads in MiXCR, one entry per CDR3 protein. The table lists a few hundred thousand distinct CDR3 sequences, around 13% of them singletons, with around 6.1% in the top ten. V was cut by 0 bases and J by 2 bases, with 8 bases left in between. The V gene's germline CDR1 is LGHNA and CDR2 YSLEER. This CDR3 is built from 16 residues. The source material was PBMCs from the stem cell graft donor, sampled from the stem cell graft. The J gene is TRBJ2-6, the V gene TRBV4-3, with unresolved D. The source is a human donor who donated a stem cell graft to a child with combined immunodeficiency. CDR3 sequence: CASSQDTVPGANVLTF. The CDR3 nucleotides are TGCGCCAGCAGCCAAGACACCGTCCCTGGGGCCAACGTCCTGACTTTC.